The clone carrying this TCR beta chain appeared once. V shed 5 bases, J shed 1 base, and the junction held 7 bases outside the gene matches. Germline CDR1 reads SQVTM; CDR2 reads ANQGSEA. This CDR3 region has 15 residues. As the sequencing template, cDNA was produced by extracting RNA and reverse transcribing it. Sequencing used immunoSEQ multiplex PCR; TCRdb keeps in-frame clones, though not all of them. This table has over 100,000 clones, about half appearing once. Treatment given: oral pan-JAK inhibitor, 5-10 mg twice daily. This specimen belongs to a study of CD8+ T cells in alopecia areata. This chain connects TRBV29-1 to TRBJ2-1, with TRBD2 matching 8 bases. This clonotype was obtained from a human donor with alopecia areata. The sequencing used CD4+ T cells sorted from blood, collected at week 4, from a patient treated with tofacitinib. The CDR3 DNA reads TGCAGCGTTCCCCAGACTAGCGTTTCCTACAATGAGCAGTTCTTC. As protein: CSVPQTSVSYNEQFF.